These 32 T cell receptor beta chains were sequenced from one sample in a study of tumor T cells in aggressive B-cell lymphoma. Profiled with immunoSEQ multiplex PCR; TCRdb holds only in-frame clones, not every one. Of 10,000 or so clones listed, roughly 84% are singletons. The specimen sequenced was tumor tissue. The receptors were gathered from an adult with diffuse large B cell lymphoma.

CDR3 nucleotides: TGTGCCAGCAGCTCAATGGATCAGGGGGCGGACTCTGAAGCTTTCTTT. Translating it yields CASSSMDQGADSEAFF. The chain joins TRBV5-6 to TRBJ1-1; TRBD1 aligns across 8 bases. Germline V CDR1 and CDR2: SGHDT, YYEEEE. CDR3 length equals 16 residues. Unmatched junction bases numbered 13, after V lost 3 bases and J lost 6 bases.

In DNA form, the CDR3 reads TGTGCCAGCCATCCCGGGACAGTGAACACTGAAGCTTTCTTT. It is translated as CASHPGTVNTEAFF. The genes are TRBV19 and TRBJ1-1, with TRBD1 matching 7 bases. In germline, CDR1 is LNHDA, CDR2 SQIVND (reference sequence). The V and J ends lost 9 bases and 0 bases, in that order; junction bases with no gene match: 7. The CDR3 has 14 amino acids.

CDR3 in amino acids: CASSPTVPYEQYF. The CDR3 DNA is TGCGCCAGCAGCCCGACAGTACCCTACGAGCAGTACTTC. The V gene is TRBV4-1, the J gene TRBJ2-7; D may be TRBD1 (5 bases). Germline V gene sequence: CDR1 MGHRA, CDR2 YSYEKL. Trimming took off 4 bases at V and 2 bases at J, with 9 bases between the two ends. This CDR3 contains 13 residues.

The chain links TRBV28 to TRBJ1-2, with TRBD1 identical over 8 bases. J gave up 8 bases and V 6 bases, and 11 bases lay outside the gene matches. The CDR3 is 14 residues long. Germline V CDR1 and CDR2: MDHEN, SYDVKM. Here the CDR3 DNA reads TGTGCCAGCAGAACCGGGACAGGCTTTGTAGGCTACACCTTC. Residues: CASRTGTGFVGYTF.

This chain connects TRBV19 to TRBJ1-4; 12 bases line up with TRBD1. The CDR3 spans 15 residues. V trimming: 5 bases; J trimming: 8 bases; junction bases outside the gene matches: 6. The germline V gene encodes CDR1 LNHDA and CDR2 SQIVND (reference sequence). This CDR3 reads CASSSRDRGHEKLFF. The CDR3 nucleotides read TGTGCCAGTAGTTCCAGGGACAGGGGGCACGAAAAACTGTTTTTT.

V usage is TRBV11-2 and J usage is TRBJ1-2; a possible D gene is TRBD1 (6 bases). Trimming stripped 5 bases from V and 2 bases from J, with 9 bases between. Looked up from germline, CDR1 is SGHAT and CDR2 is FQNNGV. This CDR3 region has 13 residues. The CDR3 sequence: CASSPDRNYGYTF. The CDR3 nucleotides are TGTGCCAGCAGCCCCGACAGGAACTATGGCTACACCTTC.

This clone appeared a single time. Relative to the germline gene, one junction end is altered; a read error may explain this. The CDR3 nucleotides read TGTGCCAGCAGTTCCCCTGGAGCGTCTGACCATGAGACCCAGTACTTC. Protein product: CASSSPGASDHETQYF. The chain uses TRBV2 and TRBJ2-5; D gene ambiguous. The CDR3 extends over 16 amino acids. Germline CDR1 is SNHLY and CDR2 is FYNNEI.

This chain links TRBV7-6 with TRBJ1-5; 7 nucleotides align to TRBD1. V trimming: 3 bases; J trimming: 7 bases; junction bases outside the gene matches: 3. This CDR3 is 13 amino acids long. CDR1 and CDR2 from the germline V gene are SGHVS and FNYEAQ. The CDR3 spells CASSLTGQQPQHF. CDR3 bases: TGTGCCAGCAGCTTGACAGGGCAACAGCCCCAGCATTTT.

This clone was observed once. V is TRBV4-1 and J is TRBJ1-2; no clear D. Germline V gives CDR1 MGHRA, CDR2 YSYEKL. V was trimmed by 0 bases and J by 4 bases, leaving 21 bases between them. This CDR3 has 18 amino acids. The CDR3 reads CASSQDRSLYSLSYGYTF. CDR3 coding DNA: TGCGCCAGCAGCCAAGATCGGTCTTTGTACAGCTTATCCTATGGCTACACCTTC.

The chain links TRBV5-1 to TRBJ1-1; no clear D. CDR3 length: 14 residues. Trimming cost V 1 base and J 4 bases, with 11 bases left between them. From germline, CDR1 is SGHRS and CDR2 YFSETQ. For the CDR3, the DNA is TGCGCCAGCAGCTTGATAGGGAGCGGCACTGAAGCTTTCTTT. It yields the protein CASSLIGSGTEAFF.

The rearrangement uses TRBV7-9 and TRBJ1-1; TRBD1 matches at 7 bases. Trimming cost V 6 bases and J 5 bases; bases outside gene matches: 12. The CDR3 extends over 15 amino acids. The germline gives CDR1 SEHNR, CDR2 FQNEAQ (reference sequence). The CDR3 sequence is CASRAGTAASTEAFF. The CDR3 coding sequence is TGTGCCAGCAGAGCTGGGACAGCCGCTAGTACTGAAGCTTTCTTT.

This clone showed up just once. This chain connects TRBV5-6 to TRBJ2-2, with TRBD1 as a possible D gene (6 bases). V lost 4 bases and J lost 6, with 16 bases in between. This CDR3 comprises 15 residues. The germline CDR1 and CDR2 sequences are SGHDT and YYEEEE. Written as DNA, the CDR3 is TGTGCCAGCAGCCACCGGGGCAGGGGTCCCGGGGAGCTGTTTTTT. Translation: CASSHRGRGPGELFF.

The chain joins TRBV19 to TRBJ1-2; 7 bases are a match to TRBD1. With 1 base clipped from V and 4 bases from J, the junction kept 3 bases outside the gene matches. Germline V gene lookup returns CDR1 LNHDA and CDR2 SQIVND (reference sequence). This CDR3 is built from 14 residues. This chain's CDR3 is CASSIGQGGYGYTF. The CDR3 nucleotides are TGTGCCAGTAGTATAGGACAGGGCGGCTATGGCTACACCTTC.

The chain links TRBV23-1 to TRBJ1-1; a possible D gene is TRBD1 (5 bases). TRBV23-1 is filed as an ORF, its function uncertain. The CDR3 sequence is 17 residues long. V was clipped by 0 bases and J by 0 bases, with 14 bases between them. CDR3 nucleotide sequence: TGCGCCAGCAGTCAATCCGTTACTCGGGGGTTGAACACTGAAGCTTTCTTT. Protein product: CASSQSVTRGLNTEAFF.

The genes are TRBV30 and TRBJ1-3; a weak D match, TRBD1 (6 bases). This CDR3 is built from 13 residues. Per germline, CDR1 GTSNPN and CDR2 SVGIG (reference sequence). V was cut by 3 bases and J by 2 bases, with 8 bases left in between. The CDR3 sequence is CAWRQGPGNTIYF. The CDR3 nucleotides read TGTGCCTGGAGACAGGGCCCTGGAAACACCATATATTTT.

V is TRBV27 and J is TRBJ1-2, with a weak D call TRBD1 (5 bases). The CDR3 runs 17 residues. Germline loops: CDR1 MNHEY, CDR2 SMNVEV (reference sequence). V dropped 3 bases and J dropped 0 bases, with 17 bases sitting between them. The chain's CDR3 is CASSLGPGFGANYGYTF. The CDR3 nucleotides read TGTGCCAGCAGTTTGGGGCCGGGTTTTGGGGCTAACTATGGCTACACCTTC.

The CDR3: CASSRRVETQYF. CDR3 nucleotide sequence: TGTGCCAGCAGCCGGAGAGTAGAGACCCAGTACTTC. This chain links TRBV7-2 with TRBJ2-5, with no clear D. The germline V gene has CDR1 SGHTA and CDR2 FQGNSA. The V gene lost 5 bases and the J gene lost 4 bases, with 8 bases spanning the gap. CDR3 length: 12 residues.

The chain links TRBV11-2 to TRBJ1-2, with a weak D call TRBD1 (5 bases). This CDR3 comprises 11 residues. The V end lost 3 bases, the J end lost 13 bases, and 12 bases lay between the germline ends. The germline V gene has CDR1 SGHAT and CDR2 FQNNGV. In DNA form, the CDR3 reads TGTGCCAGCAGCTTCGCAGGGATAATCACCTTC. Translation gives CASSFAGIITF.

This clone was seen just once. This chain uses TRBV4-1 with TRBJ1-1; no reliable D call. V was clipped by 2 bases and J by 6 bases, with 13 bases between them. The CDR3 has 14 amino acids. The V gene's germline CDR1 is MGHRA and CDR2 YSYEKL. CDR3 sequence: CASSQKGGIAEAFF. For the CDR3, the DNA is TGCGCCAGCAGCCAAAAGGGAGGGATAGCTGAAGCTTTCTTT.

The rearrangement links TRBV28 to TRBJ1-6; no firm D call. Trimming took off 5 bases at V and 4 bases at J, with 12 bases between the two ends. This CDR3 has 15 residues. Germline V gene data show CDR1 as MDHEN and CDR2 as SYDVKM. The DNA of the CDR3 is TGTGCCAGCAGTCCCTCTACCGAATATAATTCACCCCTCCACTTT. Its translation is CASSPSTEYNSPLHF.

The CDR3 spells CASRLTLPLLGLNTEAFF. CDR3 DNA: TGTGCCAGCAGGCTGACACTTCCCCTGCTGGGTCTGAACACTGAAGCTTTCTTT. The genes are TRBV28 and TRBJ1-1; no clear D gene. Germline-derived CDR1 and CDR2 are MDHEN and SYDVKM. Deletions cut 6 bases from V and 0 bases from J, with 23 bases between. The CDR3 totals 18 residues.

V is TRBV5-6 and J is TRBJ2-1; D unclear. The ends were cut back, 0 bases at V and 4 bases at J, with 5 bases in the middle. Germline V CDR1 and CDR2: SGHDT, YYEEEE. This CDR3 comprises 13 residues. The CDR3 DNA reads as TGTGCCAGCAGCTTGGTCCGTTACAATGAGCAGTTCTTC. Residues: CASSLVRYNEQFF.

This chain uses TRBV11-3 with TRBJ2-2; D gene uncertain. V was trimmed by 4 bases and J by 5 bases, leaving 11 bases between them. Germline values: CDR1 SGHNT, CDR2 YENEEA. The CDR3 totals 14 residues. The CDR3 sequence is CASSSNLRTGELFF. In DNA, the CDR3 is TGTGCCAGCAGCTCCAATCTACGGACCGGGGAGCTGTTTTTT.

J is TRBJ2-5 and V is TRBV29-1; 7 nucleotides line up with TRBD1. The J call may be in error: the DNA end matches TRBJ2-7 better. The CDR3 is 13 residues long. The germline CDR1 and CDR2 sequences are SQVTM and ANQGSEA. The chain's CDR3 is CSACQGVSYEQYF. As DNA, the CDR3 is TGCAGCGCTTGCCAGGGGGTATCCTACGAGCAGTACTTC.

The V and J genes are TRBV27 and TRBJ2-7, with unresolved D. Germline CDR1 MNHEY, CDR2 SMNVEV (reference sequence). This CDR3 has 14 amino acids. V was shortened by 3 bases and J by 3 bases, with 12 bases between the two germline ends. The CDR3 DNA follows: TGTGCCAGCAGTTTGGGTTTTGCGGTCTACGAGCAGTACTTC. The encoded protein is CASSLGFAVYEQYF.

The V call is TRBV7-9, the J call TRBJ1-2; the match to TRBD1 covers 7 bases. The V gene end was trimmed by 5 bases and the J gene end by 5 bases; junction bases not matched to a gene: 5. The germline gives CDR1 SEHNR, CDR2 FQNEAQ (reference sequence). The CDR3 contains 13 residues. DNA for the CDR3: TGTGCCAGCAGCCGGGACAGCCCTTATGGCTACACCTTC. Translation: CASSRDSPYGYTF.

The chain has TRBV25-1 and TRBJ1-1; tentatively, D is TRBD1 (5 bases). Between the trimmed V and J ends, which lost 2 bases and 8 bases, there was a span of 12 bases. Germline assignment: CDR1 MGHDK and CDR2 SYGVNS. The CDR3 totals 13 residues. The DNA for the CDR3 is TGTGCCAGCAGTGAACAAACAGGCCGGGAAGCTTTCTTT. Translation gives CASSEQTGREAFF.

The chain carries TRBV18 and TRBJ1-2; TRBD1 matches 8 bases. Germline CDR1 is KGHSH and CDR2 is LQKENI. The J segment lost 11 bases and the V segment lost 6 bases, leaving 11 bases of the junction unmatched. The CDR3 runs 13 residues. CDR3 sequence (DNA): TGTGCCAGCTCTGTTGGACAGGGAACTGGTTACACCTTC. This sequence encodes CASSVGQGTGYTF.

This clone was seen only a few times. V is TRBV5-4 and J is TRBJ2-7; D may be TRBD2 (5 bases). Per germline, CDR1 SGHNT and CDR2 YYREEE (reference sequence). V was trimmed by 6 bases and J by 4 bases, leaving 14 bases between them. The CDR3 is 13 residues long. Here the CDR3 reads CASNRDIRYEQYF. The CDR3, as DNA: TGTGCCAGCAACCGGGATATTCGATACGAGCAGTACTTC. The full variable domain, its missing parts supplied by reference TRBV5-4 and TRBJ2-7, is ETGVTQSPTHLIKTRGQQVTLRCSSQSGHNTVSWYQQALGQGPQFIFQYYREEENGRGNFPPRFSGLQFPNYSSELNVNALELDDSALYLCASNRDIRYEQYFGPGTRLTVT.

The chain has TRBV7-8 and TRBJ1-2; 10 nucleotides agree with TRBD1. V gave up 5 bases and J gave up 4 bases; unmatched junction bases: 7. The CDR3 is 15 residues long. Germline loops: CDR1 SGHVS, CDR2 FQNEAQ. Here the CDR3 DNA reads TGTGCCAGCAGCGGGGGACAGGGGCCCATCTATGGCTACACCTTC. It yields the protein CASSGGQGPIYGYTF.

The DNA for the CDR3 is TGTGCCAGTAGTATAGCGACAGGGGGTTATAATTCACCCCTCCACTTT. It yields the protein CASSIATGGYNSPLHF. The chain employs TRBV19 and TRBJ1-6, with 9 nucleotides matching TRBD1. V lost 1 base to trimming and J lost 4 bases; unmatched junction nucleotides: 2. Germline lookup yields CDR1 LNHDA and CDR2 SQIVND (reference sequence). The CDR3 has 16 residues.

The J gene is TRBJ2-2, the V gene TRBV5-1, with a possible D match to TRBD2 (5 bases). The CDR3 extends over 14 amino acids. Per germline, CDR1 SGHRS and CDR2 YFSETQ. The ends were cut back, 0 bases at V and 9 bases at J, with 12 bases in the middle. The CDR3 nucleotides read TGCGCCAGCAGCTTGGACCACCCGGGGAGGGAGCTGTTTTTT. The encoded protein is CASSLDHPGRELFF.